The 14 T cell receptor beta chains below were found in one sample sequenced in a study of blood T cell repertoires in COVID-19. Sequencing used immunoSEQ multiplex PCR; TCRdb keeps in-frame clones, though not all of them. In the table there are roughly 200,000 clones, 84% of which are singletons. Sequencing was carried out using peripheral blood. Receptors originate from a woman of 80 years or more with COVID-19, enrolled during active disease.

The chain combines TRBV9 with TRBJ1-1, with a possible D match to TRBD1 (5 bases). CDR1 is SGDLS, CDR2 YYNGEE, per germline. The CDR3 consists of 17 residues. Trimming stripped 0 bases from V and 6 bases from J, with 21 bases between. The CDR3: CASSVAGAGKLTPEAFF. Written as DNA, the CDR3 is TGTGCCAGCAGCGTAGCTGGGGCGGGGAAGTTGACTCCTGAAGCTTTCTTT.

This chain links TRBV28 with TRBJ1-4; D gene ambiguous. The CDR3 length is 14 residues. The germline CDR1 and CDR2 sequences are MDHEN and SYDVKM. Trimming took 5 bases from V and 0 from J, leaving 7 bases between them. CDR3 protein: CASSDGTTNEKLFF. DNA of the CDR3: TGTGCCAGCAGTGACGGGACAACTAATGAAAAACTGTTTTTT.

The CDR3 nucleotides are TGTGCCAGCAGACAGGGGGGCCAGCCCCAGCATTTT. Its protein product is CASRQGGQPQHF. The chain couples TRBV28 to TRBJ1-5, with TRBD1 matching over 8 bases. Germline V gives CDR1 MDHEN, CDR2 SYDVKM. Losses at the gene ends were 6 bases for V and 7 bases for J; bases not matched to a gene: 2. CDR3 length: 12 residues.

This clone was observed a few times. The chain links TRBV13 to TRBJ1-2; possible D gene TRBD1, 6 bases. Trimming took 5 bases from V and 2 from J, leaving 12 bases between them. This CDR3 has 14 amino acids. CDR1 PRHDT and CDR2 FYEKMQ come from the germline V gene (reference sequence). CDR3 sequence: CASSTRTDNYGYTF. The CDR3, as DNA: TGTGCCAGCAGCACCCGGACAGACAACTATGGCTACACCTTC.

This clone has just one count. This chain links TRBV15 with TRBJ2-2; 10 bases are shared with TRBD2. The CDR3 runs 17 residues. Germline lookup yields CDR1 LNHNV and CDR2 YYDKDF (reference sequence). V shed 3 bases and J 5 bases; nucleotides not matched to a gene: 9. DNA for the CDR3: TGTGCCACCAGCAGGGGCCTAGCGGGGGTACTTACCGGGGAGCTGTTTTTT. This sequence encodes CATSRGLAGVLTGELFF. The full variable domain, completed using reference TRBV15 and TRBJ2-2, is DAMVIQNPRYQVTQFGKPVTLSCSQTLNHNVMYWYQQKSSQAPKLLFHYYDKDFNNEADTPDNFQSRRPNTSFCFLDIRSPGLGDTAMYLCATSRGLAGVLTGELFFGEGSRLTVL.

This clone was counted once. The chain employs TRBV10-3 and TRBJ1-6; D perhaps matches TRBD1 (6 bases). The CDR3 sequence is 14 residues long. From germline, CDR1 is ENHRY and CDR2 SYGVKD. V was cut by 0 bases and J by 14 bases, with 14 bases left in between. In DNA form, the CDR3 reads TGTGCCATCAGTGAGTCCAGACAGGCCATTTCCCTCCACTTT. This translates into CAISESRQAISLHF.

V and J are TRBV29-1 and TRBJ1-5; D is unresolved. Germline CDR1 reads SQVTM; CDR2 reads ANQGSEA. CDR3 length: 13 residues. V was cut by 6 bases and J by 6 bases, with 15 bases left in between. The CDR3 spells CSVAPGSGQPQHF. In DNA, the CDR3 is TGCAGCGTGGCCCCAGGTAGCGGTCAGCCCCAGCATTTT.

A single count supports this clone. The chain couples TRBV9 to TRBJ2-1, with 13 nucleotides matching TRBD2. The CDR3 has 19 amino acids. J gave up 3 bases and V 4 bases, and 13 bases lay outside the gene matches. Germline CDR1 reads SGDLS; CDR2 reads YYNGEE. The CDR3 sequence: CASSHRTSGGPTLYNEQFF. CDR3 bases: TGTGCCAGCAGCCACCGGACTAGCGGGGGCCCCACCCTCTACAATGAGCAGTTCTTC.

The rearrangement uses TRBV3-1 (or the pseudogene TRBV3-2) and TRBJ1-2, with D perhaps matching TRBD1 (6 bases). The germline V and J ends were trimmed by 1 base and 6 bases, with 9 bases remaining between them. CDR3 length equals 13 residues. Germline V gene data show CDR1 as LGHDT and CDR2 as YNNKEL (reference sequence). CDR3 nucleotide sequence: TGTGCCAGCAGCCAAGGGGGGCCCAATGGCTACACCTTC. Amino acid sequence: CASSQGGPNGYTF.

The chain is built from TRBV4-3 and TRBJ2-1; TRBD2 matches at 10 bases. Trimming at V came to 0 bases and at J to 9 bases, leaving 11 bases not matched to a gene. Germline-derived CDR1 and CDR2 are LGHNA and YSLEER. The CDR3 consists of 17 residues. For the CDR3, the DNA is TGCGCCAGCAGCCAAGATCTCTCGGCTAGCGGGGGAGTTGAGCAGTTCTTC. Translating gives CASSQDLSASGGVEQFF.

The chain employs TRBV28 and TRBJ1-3; a possible D gene is TRBD1 (5 bases). Germline V CDR1 and CDR2: MDHEN, SYDVKM. With 2 bases removed from V and 3 bases from J, the gap between germline ends came to 8 bases. The CDR3 runs to 14 residues. The CDR3 region is CASSLRRGGNTIYF. The DNA of the CDR3 is TGTGCCAGCAGTTTACGGAGGGGTGGAAACACCATATATTTT.

The V call is TRBV28, the J call TRBJ2-3; 9 bases line up with TRBD1. The CDR3 runs to 16 residues. Germline assignment: CDR1 MDHEN and CDR2 SYDVKM. The V and J ends lost 7 bases and 4 bases, in that order; junction bases with no gene match: 12. Here the CDR3 reads CASTGDRGVSADTQYF. The DNA for the CDR3 is TGTGCCAGCACGGGTGACAGGGGGGTGAGCGCAGATACGCAGTATTTT.

The chain carries TRBV4-3 and TRBJ1-5; D is undetermined. CDR1 is LGHNA, CDR2 YSLEER, per germline. V gave up 0 bases and J gave up 7 bases, with 7 bases separating them. The CDR3 covers 13 residues. This CDR3 is CASSQDRVQPQHF. As DNA, the CDR3 is TGCGCCAGCAGCCAAGATCGTGTGCAGCCCCAGCATTTT.

This chain links TRBV7-9 with TRBJ1-6; D may be TRBD1 (5 bases). The CDR3 consists of 13 residues. V was shortened by 11 bases and J by 6 bases, with 14 bases between the two germline ends. Germline-derived CDR1 and CDR2 are SEHNR and FQNEAQ (reference sequence). As DNA, the CDR3 is TGTGCCGTCCGGAGGGACCCTAATTCACCCCTCCACTTT. Translated, it gives CAVRRDPNSPLHF.